This TCR beta chain was found in a study of blood T cells in healthy people across ages. Then a second PCR, running roughly 6 to 11 cycles, was carried out with a sample-barcoded 5' primer and a J-beta primer mix. Sequencing yielded, for each sample, at least 2.5 million paired-end reads carrying CDR3. Each CDR3 protein is one row after TCRdb ran MiXCR on the 5' RACE reads. The top ten clones hold about 3% of a sample with approximately 780,000 distinct CDR3 sequences, roughly 25% of them seen once. This CDR3 is built from 14 residues. Germline lookup yields CDR1 SGHDT and CDR2 YYEEEE. With V trimmed by 3 bases and J by 8 bases, 10 bases remained unmatched. This sample was also put to use in a study of T cells of mothers and their children.

This rearrangement joins TRBV5-6 to TRBJ1-2, with 7 bases identical to TRBD1. The source of this sequence is a boy between 10 and 17 years old in good health. Sequenced input: blood. CDR3 in DNA: TGTGCCAGCAGCTGGCCCGACAGGGTGGACGGCTACACCTTC. Its protein is CASSWPDRVDGYTF.